A selection of T cell receptor beta chains follows, all from one sample in a study of regulatory T cells in long-lasting Graves disease. A single record per CDR3 protein comes from TCRdb applying MiXCR to the multiplex PCR reads. There are 300,000 to 400,000 distinct CDR3 sequences in the sample; 18% occur only once, and around 36% lies in the top ten. The source was peripheral blood mononuclear cells (PBMCs), collected at new diagnosis, from a patient treated with antithyroid drugs. The receptors were sampled from a female donor with Graves disease. CDR3s include the opening cysteine and the closing phenylalanine or tryptophan. Fields, in order: clone size, D gene, V gene, J gene, CDR3 DNA, CDR3 protein. The D gene is left open where the match is weak. Clone size is stated in some rows and not others, as once, few, many or a class when expanded.

size: many; D: TRBD1; V: TRBV28; J: TRBJ1-5; DNA: TGTGCCAGCAGTGTATTCACAGGGGGCAATCAGCCCCAGCATTTT; CDR3: CASSVFTGGNQPQHF
size: many; D: .; V: TRBV7-9; J: TRBJ2-2; DNA: TGTGCCAGCAGCCCCGGGACGCAGGCCGGGGAGCTGTTTTTT; CDR3: CASSPGTQAGELFF
size: few; D: .; V: TRBV11-2; J: TRBJ1-1; DNA: TGTGCCAGCAGCCCTTCAGACGGGAACACTGAAGCTTTCTTT; CDR3: CASSPSDGNTEAFF
size: many; D: .; V: TRBV6-1; J: TRBJ2-3; DNA: TGTGCCAGCAGGGAAGCCCCAAACAGTGGCGATACGCAGTATTTT; CDR3: CASREAPNSGDTQYF
size: .; D: .; V: TRBV12-3/TRBV12-4; J: TRBJ1-2; DNA: TGTGCCAGCAGTTTCGTGGGGGGTACCCATGGCTACACCTTC; CDR3: CASSFVGGTHGYTF
size: many; D: .; V: TRBV5-1; J: TRBJ2-7; DNA: TGCGCCAGCCGGGGGGTCGGGACAGCTTCCTACGAGCAGTACTTC; CDR3: CASRGVGTASYEQYF
size: once; D: TRBD1; V: TRBV18; J: TRBJ1-2; DNA: TGTGCCAGCTCACCCCCCCAGGGGGCCCGACGCACCTTC; CDR3: CASSPPQGARRTF
size: many; D: .; V: TRBV12-3/TRBV12-4; J: TRBJ2-7; DNA: TGTGCCAGCAGTACGGGACGGGAAACTTACGAGCAGTACTTC; CDR3: CASSTGRETYEQYF
size: many; D: TRBD1; V: TRBV20-1; J: TRBJ2-3; DNA: TGCAGTGCCGCGACAGGGGGCACAGATACGCAGTATTTT; CDR3: CSAATGGTDTQYF
size: .; D: .; V: TRBV11-2; J: TRBJ2-1; DNA: TGTGCCAGCAGCTTAGATCGTGGTCTATTCTCCTACAATGAGCAGTTCTTC; CDR3: CASSLDRGLFSYNEQFF
size: many; D: .; V: TRBV7-9; J: TRBJ2-5; DNA: TGTGCCAGCAGCTTAAGCGGACGGGAAGAGACCCAGTACTTC; CDR3: CASSLSGREETQYF
size: many; D: TRBD1; V: TRBV3-1; J: TRBJ1-6; DNA: TGTGCCAGCAGCGAGTACAGGGGGCAGAGTTCACCCCTCCACTTT; CDR3: CASSEYRGQSSPLHF
size: many; D: .; V: TRBV29-1; J: TRBJ1-4; DNA: TGCAGCGCCGTTGGGCAGTCTAATGAAAAACTGTTTTTT; CDR3: CSAVGQSNEKLFF
size: many; D: .; V: TRBV7-2; J: TRBJ2-1; DNA: TGTGCCAGCAGCTTAGACTGGTACAATGAGCAGTTCTTC; CDR3: CASSLDWYNEQFF
size: many; D: .; V: TRBV29-1; J: TRBJ2-1; DNA: TGCAGCGTTGGAGGGCTCTACAATGAGCAGTTCTTC; CDR3: CSVGGLYNEQFF
size: .; D: TRBD1; V: TRBV19; J: TRBJ1-1; DNA: TGTGCCAGTAGTACCCTGGTTCGGAAAAATACAGGGGCCTCGAACACTGAAGCTTTCTTT; CDR3: CASSTLVRKNTGASNTEAFF
size: many; D: .; V: TRBV5-1; J: TRBJ1-1; DNA: TGCGCCAGCAGCCACCAGGGTCAAACTGAAGCTTTCTTT; CDR3: CASSHQGQTEAFF
size: .; D: .; V: TRBV24-1; J: TRBJ2-5; DNA: TGTGCCACCAGTGATTCTGGGACCCAAGGGACCCAGTACTTC; CDR3: CATSDSGTQGTQYF
size: many; D: .; V: TRBV3-1; J: TRBJ2-1; DNA: TGTGCCAGCAGCCAAGACCCATACAATGAGCAGTTCTTC; CDR3: CASSQDPYNEQFF
size: few; D: .; V: TRBV28; J: TRBJ2-7; DNA: TGTGCCAGCAGCCCCCCGGGTCGCGAGCAGTACTTC; CDR3: CASSPPGREQYF
size: many; D: .; V: TRBV29-1; J: TRBJ1-2; DNA: TGCAGCGTTTTGACAGGCGCAACGGGGTACACCTTC; CDR3: CSVLTGATGYTF
size: .; D: TRBD2; V: TRBV11-2; J: TRBJ2-3; DNA: TGTGCCAGCAGCTGGTCGGCGGGGGGCACAGATACGCAGTATTTT; CDR3: CASSWSAGGTDTQYF
size: .; D: TRBD1; V: TRBV27; J: TRBJ2-5; DNA: TGTGCCAGCAGAAGCCGGGACAGGGGGCGCCGAGAGACCCAGTACTTC; CDR3: CASRSRDRGRRETQYF
size: many; D: .; V: TRBV6-2/TRBV6-3; J: TRBJ1-6; DNA: TGTGCCAGCAGTTACTCGAGATTGCGTCAGACGGAAGCACCCCTCCACTTT; CDR3: CASSYSRLRQTEAPLHF
size: many; D: .; V: TRBV28; J: TRBJ1-6; DNA: TGTGCCAGCACACGGAGGCAGGATAATTCACCCCTCCACTTT; CDR3: CASTRRQDNSPLHF
size: many; D: .; V: TRBV4-1; J: TRBJ2-2; DNA: TGCGCCAGCAGGGCCGAAGGAACCGGGGAGCTGTTTTTT; CDR3: CASRAEGTGELFF
size: .; D: TRBD1; V: TRBV7-9; J: TRBJ2-5; DNA: TGTGCCAGCAGCCGCCAGGGGGCCGGGGAGACCCAGTACTTC; CDR3: CASSRQGAGETQYF
size: .; D: .; V: TRBV12-5; J: TRBJ2-1; DNA: TGTGCTAGTGGTTTAGATATCGGGGTGGACCAGTTCTTC; CDR3: CASGLDIGVDQFF
size: many; D: TRBD1; V: TRBV12-3/TRBV12-4; J: TRBJ2-7; DNA: TGTGCCAGCAGCCCCCCGGGACAGCCTCGCGTCGAGCAGTACTTC; CDR3: CASSPPGQPRVEQYF
size: .; D: .; V: TRBV6-2/TRBV6-3; J: TRBJ2-1; DNA: TGTGCCACCCTTAACAGGGACTACAATGAGCAGTTCTTC; CDR3: CATLNRDYNEQFF
size: many; D: .; V: TRBV24-1; J: TRBJ2-2; DNA: TGTGCCACCAGTGATGGCGGGAACACCGGGGAGCTGTTTTTT; CDR3: CATSDGGNTGELFF
size: .; D: .; V: TRBV24-1; J: TRBJ2-3; DNA: TGTGCCACCGGGGACGTTACAGATACGCAGTATTTT; CDR3: CATGDVTDTQYF
size: few; D: TRBD2; V: TRBV2; J: TRBJ2-1; DNA: TGTGCCAGCAGTGAAGACCTCAGACTAGCTCAGTTCTTC; CDR3: CASSEDLRLAQFF
size: few; D: .; V: TRBV6-5; J: TRBJ2-5; DNA: TGTGCCAGCAGTTACTCGAAACAGGCTAGACAAGAGACCCAGTACTTC; CDR3: CASSYSKQARQETQYF
size: many; D: .; V: TRBV20-1; J: TRBJ2-3; DNA: TGCAGTGCTAGGGAATACACAGATACGCAGTATTTT; CDR3: CSAREYTDTQYF
size: .; D: TRBD2; V: TRBV20-1; J: TRBJ2-1; DNA: TGCAGTGCTATCATAGCGGGGAAGGGCGATGAGCAGTTCTTC; CDR3: CSAIIAGKGDEQFF
size: many; D: .; V: TRBV28; J: TRBJ1-2; DNA: TGTGCCAGCAGTTTATATTTAACAGGAAAAGCTAACTATGGCTACACCTTC; CDR3: CASSLYLTGKANYGYTF
size: .; D: TRBD2; V: TRBV29-1; J: TRBJ2-1; DNA: TGCAGCGTTGAAGCGGGGACTAGCGGGAGTTACAATGAGCAGTTCTTC; CDR3: CSVEAGTSGSYNEQFF
size: .; D: .; V: TRBV7-9; J: TRBJ1-5; DNA: TGTGCCAGCAGTGGACAATCGAATCAGCCCCAGCATTTT; CDR3: CASSGQSNQPQHF
size: .; D: TRBD1; V: TRBV14; J: TRBJ1-2; DNA: TGTGCCAGCAGCCCTTATACGGGACAGGCGTACTATGGCTACACCTTC; CDR3: CASSPYTGQAYYGYTF
size: many; D: .; V: TRBV7-9; J: TRBJ1-5; DNA: TGTGCCAGCAGCTTAGTGGGGGCTCAGCCCCAGCATTTT; CDR3: CASSLVGAQPQHF
size: many; D: TRBD2; V: TRBV19; J: TRBJ2-1; DNA: TGTGCCAGTAGTATATCGGGACTAGCGGGAGGGCCCCCCTACAATGAGCAGTTCTTC; CDR3: CASSISGLAGGPPYNEQFF
size: many; D: .; V: TRBV2; J: TRBJ2-7; DNA: TGTGCCAGCGTCGGGCAGACCCCTGGCGAGCAGTACTTC; CDR3: CASVGQTPGEQYF
size: many; D: TRBD2; V: TRBV27; J: TRBJ2-1; DNA: TGTGCCAGCCTAAAAGCGGGAGCGAGGTACAATGAGCAGTTCTTC; CDR3: CASLKAGARYNEQFF
size: few; D: .; V: TRBV20-1; J: TRBJ2-3; DNA: TGCAGTGGTTCCGTTCTCATCGGCACAGATACGCAGTATTTT; CDR3: CSGSVLIGTDTQYF
size: few; D: TRBD2; V: TRBV6-2/TRBV6-3; J: TRBJ2-1; DNA: TGTGCCAGCAGACCCGCCGGGACTAGCGGGAGGACCTACAATGAGCAGTTCTTC; CDR3: CASRPAGTSGRTYNEQFF
size: many; D: .; V: TRBV20-1; J: TRBJ1-4; DNA: TGCAGTGCTAGCCCCGGGACACAAAATGAAAAACTGTTTTTT; CDR3: CSASPGTQNEKLFF
size: many; D: TRBD2; V: TRBV10-3; J: TRBJ2-3; DNA: TGTGCCATCAGCCCCCAGCGGGAAGGCACAGATACGCAGTATTTT; CDR3: CAISPQREGTDTQYF
size: many; D: .; V: TRBV6-1; J: TRBJ1-4; DNA: TGTGCCAGCAGTGAAGACCCGGGGCTATACGAAAAACTGTTTTTT; CDR3: CASSEDPGLYEKLFF
size: few; D: TRBD1; V: TRBV19; J: TRBJ1-5; DNA: TGTGCCAGTAGTATAGATGTTCGGGACAGCTTAAATCAGCCCCAGCATTTT; CDR3: CASSIDVRDSLNQPQHF
size: .; D: TRBD1; V: TRBV4-2; J: TRBJ1-1; DNA: TGTGCCAGCAGCCCAAAGGGGGCAGGGATAACGGGGAACACTGAAGCTTTCTTT; CDR3: CASSPKGAGITGNTEAFF
size: many; D: TRBD2; V: TRBV20-1; J: TRBJ2-7; DNA: TGCAGTGCAACCCCTAGCGGACCGACCTACGAGCAGTACTTC; CDR3: CSATPSGPTYEQYF
size: many; D: .; V: TRBV28; J: TRBJ1-4; DNA: TGTGCCAGATCCAGGGGCACTTCAACTAATGAAAAACTGTTTTTT; CDR3: CARSRGTSTNEKLFF
size: many; D: .; V: TRBV11-2; J: TRBJ2-2; DNA: TGTGCCAGCAGCCCTAGCACCGGGGAGCTGTTTTTT; CDR3: CASSPSTGELFF
size: many; D: .; V: TRBV28; J: TRBJ1-5; DNA: TGTGCCAGCAGCCAAAGTGGGAGAATTAGCAATCAGCCCCAGCATTTT; CDR3: CASSQSGRISNQPQHF
size: many; D: .; V: TRBV9; J: TRBJ2-1; DNA: TGTGCCAGCAGTCAGGGGCCCTACAATGAGCAGTTCTTC; CDR3: CASSQGPYNEQFF
size: .; D: .; V: TRBV7-2; J: TRBJ2-7; DNA: TGTGCCAGCAGCTCGCGGGGTGGGATGACTTCCTACGAGCAGTACTTC; CDR3: CASSSRGGMTSYEQYF
size: many; D: .; V: TRBV25-1; J: TRBJ1-4; DNA: TGTGCCAGCAGTGAAATGGGAGGCCCAATTAATGAAAAACTGTTTTTT; CDR3: CASSEMGGPINEKLFF
size: .; D: .; V: TRBV28; J: TRBJ2-7; DNA: TGTGCCAGCAGTTCACCAATAGGGTCCTATGGCGAGCAGTACTTC; CDR3: CASSSPIGSYGEQYF
size: many; D: .; V: TRBV7-9; J: TRBJ1-1; DNA: TGTGCCAGCGGCCCCCGAGGCGGGAACACTGAAGCTTTCTTT; CDR3: CASGPRGGNTEAFF